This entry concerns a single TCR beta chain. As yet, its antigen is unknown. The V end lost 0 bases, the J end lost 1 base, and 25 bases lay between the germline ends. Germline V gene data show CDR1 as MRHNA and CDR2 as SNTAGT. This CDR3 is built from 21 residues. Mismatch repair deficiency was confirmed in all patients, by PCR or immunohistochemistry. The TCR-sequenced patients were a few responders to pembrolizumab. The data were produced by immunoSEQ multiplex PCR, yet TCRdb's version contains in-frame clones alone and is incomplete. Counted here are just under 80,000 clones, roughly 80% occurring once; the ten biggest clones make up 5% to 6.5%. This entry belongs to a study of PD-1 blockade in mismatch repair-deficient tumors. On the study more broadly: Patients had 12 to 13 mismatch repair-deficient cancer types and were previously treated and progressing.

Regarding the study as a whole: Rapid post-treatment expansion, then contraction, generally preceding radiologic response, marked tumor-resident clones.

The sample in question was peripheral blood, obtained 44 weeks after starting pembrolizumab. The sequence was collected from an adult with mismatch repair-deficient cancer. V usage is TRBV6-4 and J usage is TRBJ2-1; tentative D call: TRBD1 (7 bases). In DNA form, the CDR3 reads TGTGCCAGCAGTGACTCAATCGACAGGGTTGGGGGGAAGGGGTCCTACAATGAGCAGTTCTTC. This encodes CASSDSIDRVGGKGSYNEQFF.